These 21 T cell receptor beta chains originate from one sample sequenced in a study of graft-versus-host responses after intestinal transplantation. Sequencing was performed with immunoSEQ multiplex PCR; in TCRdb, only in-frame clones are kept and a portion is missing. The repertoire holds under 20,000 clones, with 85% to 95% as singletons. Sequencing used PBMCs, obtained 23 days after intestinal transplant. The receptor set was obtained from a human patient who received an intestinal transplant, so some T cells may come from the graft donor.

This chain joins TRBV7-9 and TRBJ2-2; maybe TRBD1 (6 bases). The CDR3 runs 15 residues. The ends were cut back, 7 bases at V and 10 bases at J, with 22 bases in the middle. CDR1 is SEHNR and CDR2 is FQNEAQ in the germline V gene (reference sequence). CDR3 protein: CASTPPYRVGEELFF. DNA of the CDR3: TGTGCCAGCACCCCTCCGTACAGGGTAGGCGAGGAGCTGTTTTTT. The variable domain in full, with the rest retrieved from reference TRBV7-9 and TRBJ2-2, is DTGVSQNPRHKITKRGQNVTFRCDPISEHNRLYWYRQTLGQGPEFLTYFQNEAQLEKSRLLSDRFSAERPKGSFSTLEIQRTEQGDSAMYLCASTPPYRVGEELFFGEGSRLTVL.

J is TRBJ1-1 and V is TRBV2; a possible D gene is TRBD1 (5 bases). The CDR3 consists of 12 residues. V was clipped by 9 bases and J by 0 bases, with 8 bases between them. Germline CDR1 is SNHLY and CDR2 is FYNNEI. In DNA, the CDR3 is TGTGCCAGGGGACGAATGAACACTGAAGCTTTCTTT. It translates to CARGRMNTEAFF.

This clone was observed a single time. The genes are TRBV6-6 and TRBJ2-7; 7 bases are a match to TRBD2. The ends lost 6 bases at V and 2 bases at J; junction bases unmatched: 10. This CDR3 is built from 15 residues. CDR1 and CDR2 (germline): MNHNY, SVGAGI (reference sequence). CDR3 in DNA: TGTGCCAGCAGCCCCCTGGGGGGGGGAACCTACGAGCAGTACTTC. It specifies CASSPLGGGTYEQYF.

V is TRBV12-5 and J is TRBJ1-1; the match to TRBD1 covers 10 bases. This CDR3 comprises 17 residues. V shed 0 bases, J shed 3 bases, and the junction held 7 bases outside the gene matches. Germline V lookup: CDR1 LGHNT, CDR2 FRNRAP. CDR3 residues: CASGLVPGQGLDTEAFF. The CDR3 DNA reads TGTGCTAGTGGTTTGGTCCCGGGACAGGGGTTAGACACTGAAGCTTTCTTT.

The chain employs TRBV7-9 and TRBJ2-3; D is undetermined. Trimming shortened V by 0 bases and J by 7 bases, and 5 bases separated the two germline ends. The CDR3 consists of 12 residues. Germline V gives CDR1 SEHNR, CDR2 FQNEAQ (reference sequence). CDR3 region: CASSLAPYTQYF. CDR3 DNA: TGTGCCAGCAGCTTAGCCCCTTATACGCAGTATTTT.

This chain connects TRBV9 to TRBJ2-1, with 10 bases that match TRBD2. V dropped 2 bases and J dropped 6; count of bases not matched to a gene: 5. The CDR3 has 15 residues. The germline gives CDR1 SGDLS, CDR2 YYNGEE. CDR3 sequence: CASSVSGTSVNEQFF. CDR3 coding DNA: TGTGCCAGCAGCGTTTCCGGGACTAGCGTCAATGAGCAGTTCTTC.

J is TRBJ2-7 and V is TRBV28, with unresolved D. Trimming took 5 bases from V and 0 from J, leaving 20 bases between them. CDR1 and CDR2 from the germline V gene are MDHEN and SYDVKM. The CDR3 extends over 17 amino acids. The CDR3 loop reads CASSLLPGLKVSYEQYF. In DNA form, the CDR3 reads TGTGCCAGCAGTCTTCTCCCCGGGTTAAAGGTCTCCTACGAGCAGTACTTC.

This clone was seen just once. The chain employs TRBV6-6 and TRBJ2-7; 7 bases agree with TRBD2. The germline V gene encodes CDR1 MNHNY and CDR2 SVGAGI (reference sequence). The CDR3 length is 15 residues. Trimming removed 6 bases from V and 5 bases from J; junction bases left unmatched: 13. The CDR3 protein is CASSALTSPWDEQYF. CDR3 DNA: TGTGCCAGCAGCGCCCTGACTAGCCCGTGGGACGAGCAGTACTTC.

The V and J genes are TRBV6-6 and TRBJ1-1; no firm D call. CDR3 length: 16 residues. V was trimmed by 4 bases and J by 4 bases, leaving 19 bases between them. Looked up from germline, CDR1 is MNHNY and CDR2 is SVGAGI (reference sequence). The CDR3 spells CASSLFGWRPGTEAFF. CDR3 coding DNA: TGTGCCAGCAGTTTATTTGGATGGAGACCGGGCACTGAAGCTTTCTTT.

CDR3 in amino acids: CAWATGAAYEQYF. CDR3 sequence (DNA): TGTGCCTGGGCTACAGGGGCCGCGTACGAGCAGTACTTC. The V gene is TRBV30, the J gene TRBJ2-7; 7 bases fit TRBD1. The germline gives CDR1 GTSNPN, CDR2 SVGIG (reference sequence). CDR3 size: 13 residues. J was trimmed by 4 bases and V by 5 bases; bases with no gene match: 8.

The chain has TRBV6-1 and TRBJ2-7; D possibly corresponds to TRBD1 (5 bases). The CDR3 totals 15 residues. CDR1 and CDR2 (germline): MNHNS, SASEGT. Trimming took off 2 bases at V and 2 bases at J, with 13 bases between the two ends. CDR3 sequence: CASSEWTSEPYEQYF. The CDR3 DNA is TGTGCCAGCAGTGAATGGACATCCGAACCCTACGAGCAGTACTTC.

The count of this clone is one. CDR3 sequence: CASSLEVGVVEQYF. The CDR3 DNA reads TGTGCCAGCAGCTTAGAAGTAGGGGTTGTCGAGCAGTACTTC. The J gene is TRBJ2-7, the V gene TRBV7-2, with TRBD1 as a possible D gene (5 bases). This CDR3 spans 14 amino acids. V was shortened by 1 base and J by 6 bases, with 13 bases between the two germline ends. Germline CDR1 is SGHTA and CDR2 is FQGNSA.

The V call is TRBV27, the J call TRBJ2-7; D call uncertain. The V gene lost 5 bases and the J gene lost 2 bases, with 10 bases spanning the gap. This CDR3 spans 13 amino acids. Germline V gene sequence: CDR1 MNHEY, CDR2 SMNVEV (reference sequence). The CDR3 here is CASSPNPAYEQYF. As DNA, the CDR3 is TGTGCCAGCAGTCCAAATCCAGCCTACGAGCAGTACTTC.

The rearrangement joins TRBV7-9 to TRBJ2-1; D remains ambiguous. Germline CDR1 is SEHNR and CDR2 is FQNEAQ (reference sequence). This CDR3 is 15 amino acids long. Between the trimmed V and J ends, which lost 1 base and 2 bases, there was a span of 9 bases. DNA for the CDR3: TGTGCCAGCAGCTTAGTTGAACCTACCTACAATGAGCAGTTCTTC. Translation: CASSLVEPTYNEQFF.

The CDR3 region has the DNA TGCAGTGCTAGTTATGGGGATGAGCAGTTCTTC. It yields the protein CSASYGDEQFF. This chain joins TRBV20-1 and TRBJ2-1, with unresolved D. This CDR3 is built from 11 residues. The germline V gene encodes CDR1 DFQATT and CDR2 SNEGSKA (reference sequence). Trimming removed 3 bases at V and 8 bases at J, with 8 bases between.

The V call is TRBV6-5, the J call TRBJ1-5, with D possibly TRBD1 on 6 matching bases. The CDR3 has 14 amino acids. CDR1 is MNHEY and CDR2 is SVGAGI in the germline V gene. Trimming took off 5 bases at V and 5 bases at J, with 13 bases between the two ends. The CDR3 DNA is TGTGCCAGCAGTGAAGATGGGGGCTATCAGCCCCAGCATTTT. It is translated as CASSEDGGYQPQHF.

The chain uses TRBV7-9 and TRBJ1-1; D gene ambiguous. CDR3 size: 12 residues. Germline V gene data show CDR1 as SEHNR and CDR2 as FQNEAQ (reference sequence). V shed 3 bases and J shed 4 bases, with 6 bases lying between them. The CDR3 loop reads CASSFLSTEAFF. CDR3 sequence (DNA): TGTGCCAGCAGCTTTTTGTCCACTGAAGCTTTCTTT.

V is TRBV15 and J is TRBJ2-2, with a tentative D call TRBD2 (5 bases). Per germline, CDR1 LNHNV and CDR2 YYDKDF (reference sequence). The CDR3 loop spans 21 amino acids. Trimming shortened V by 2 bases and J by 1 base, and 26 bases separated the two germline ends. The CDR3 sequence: CATSRIKDLFSASLNTGELFF. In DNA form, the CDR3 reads TGTGCCACCAGCAGAATAAAGGACCTTTTTAGCGCCTCGCTGAACACCGGGGAGCTGTTTTTT.

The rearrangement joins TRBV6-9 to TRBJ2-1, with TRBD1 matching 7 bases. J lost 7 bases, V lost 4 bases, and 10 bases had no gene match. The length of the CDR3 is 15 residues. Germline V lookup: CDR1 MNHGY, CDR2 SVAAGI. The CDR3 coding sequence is TGTGCCAGCAGTTCGGGACAGTCCTTCGGTAATGAGCAGTTCTTC. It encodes CASSSGQSFGNEQFF.

The CDR3 protein is CASSLYPKDEQYF. For the CDR3, the DNA is TGTGCCAGCAGCTTGTACCCCAAAGACGAGCAGTACTTC. V gene TRBV7-9 combines with J gene TRBJ2-7, with D hard to call. Germline CDR1 SEHNR, CDR2 FQNEAQ (reference sequence). The V end was cut by 3 bases, the J end by 5 bases, with 11 bases between. CDR3 length equals 13 residues.

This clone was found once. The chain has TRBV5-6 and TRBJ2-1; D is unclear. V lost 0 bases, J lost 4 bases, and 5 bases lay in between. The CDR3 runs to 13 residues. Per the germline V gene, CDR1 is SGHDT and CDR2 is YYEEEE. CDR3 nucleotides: TGTGCCAGCAGCTTGGATCGATACAATGAGCAGTTCTTC. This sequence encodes CASSLDRYNEQFF.